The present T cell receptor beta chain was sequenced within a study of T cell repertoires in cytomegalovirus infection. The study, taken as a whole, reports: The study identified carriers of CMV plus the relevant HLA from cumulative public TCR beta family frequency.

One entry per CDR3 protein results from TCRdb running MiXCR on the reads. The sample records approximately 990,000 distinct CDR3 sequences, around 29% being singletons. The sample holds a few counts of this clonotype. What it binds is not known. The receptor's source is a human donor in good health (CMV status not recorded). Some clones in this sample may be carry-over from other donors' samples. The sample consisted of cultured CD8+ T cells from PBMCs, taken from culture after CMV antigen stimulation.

The CDR3 loop is CASSLGRLAQYF. In nucleotides, the CDR3 is TGTGCCAGCAGCTTAGGAAGATTGGCGCAGTATTTT. The rearrangement joins TRBV7-2 to TRBJ2-3, with unresolved D. Trimming cost V 1 base and J 10 bases, with 9 bases left between them. From germline, CDR1 is SGHTA and CDR2 FQGNSA. CDR3 length: 12 amino acids.